The clone carrying this T cell receptor (beta chain) was picked up a small number of times. As yet, its antigen is unknown. The CDR3 is made up of 14 amino acids. The germline V and J ends were trimmed by 7 bases and 4 bases, with 18 bases remaining between them. CDR1 DFQATT and CDR2 SNEGSKA come from the germline V gene (reference sequence). This sample is part of a study of T cells after yellow fever vaccination. Turning to the study itself: SMART-Seq v4 Ultra Low Input handled preparation of low-cell-number fractions.

General observations from the study: The CD4 and CD8 compartments had a small share of their clonotypes in common. Post-booster reappearance was seen for most primary-vaccination clones (around 96% CD4, roughly 86% CD8).

The study made its TCR cDNA through 5'RACE template switching. That step introduced a universal primer site along with UMIs. TCRdb reprocessed the 5' RACE reads with MiXCR, giving one entry per CDR3 protein. The repertoire consists of about 260,000 distinct CDR3 sequences, with approximately 5.2% occurring once and the leading ten covering roughly 3.5%. The chain carries TRBV20-1 and TRBJ2-3, with D possibly TRBD2 on 7 matching bases. The sequences come from CD4+ T cells sorted from PBMCs, collected on the day of the yellow fever booster vaccination. This receptor was identified in a man between 18 and 35 years old who received the YFV17D yellow fever vaccine. The CDR3 protein is CSVWGGGHPDTQYF. DNA of the CDR3: TGCAGTGTTTGGGGCGGGGGCCACCCAGATACGCAGTATTTT.